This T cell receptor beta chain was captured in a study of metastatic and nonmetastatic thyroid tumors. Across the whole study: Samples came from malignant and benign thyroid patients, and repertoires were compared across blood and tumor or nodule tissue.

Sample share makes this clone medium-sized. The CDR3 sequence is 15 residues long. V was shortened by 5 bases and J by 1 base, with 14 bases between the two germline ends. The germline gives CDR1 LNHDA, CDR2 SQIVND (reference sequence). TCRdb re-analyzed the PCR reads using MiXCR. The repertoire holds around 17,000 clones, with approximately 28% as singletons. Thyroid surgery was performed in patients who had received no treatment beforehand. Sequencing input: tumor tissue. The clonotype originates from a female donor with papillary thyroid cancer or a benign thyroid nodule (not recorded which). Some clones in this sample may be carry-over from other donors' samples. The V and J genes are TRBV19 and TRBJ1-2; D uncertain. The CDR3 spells CASSGSPFGNYGYTF. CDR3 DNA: TGTGCCAGTAGTGGCTCCCCGTTCGGTAACTATGGCTACACCTTC. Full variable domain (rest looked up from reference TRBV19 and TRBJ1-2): DGGITQSPKYLFRKEGQNVTLSCEQNLNHDAMYWYRQDPGQGLRLIYYSQIVNDFQKGDIAEGYSVSREKKESFPLTVTSAQKNPTAFYLCASSGSPFGNYGYTFGSGTRLTVV.